This TCR beta chain was identified in a study of cytomegalovirus exposure and HLA in healthy donors. Findings and caveats of the study: Most TCR sequences were rare, but some public TCRs occurred in many donors. Reports indicated that the classifier achieved high specificity and sensitivity in diagnosing cytomegalovirus status.

Remarks on this clone: What it recognizes is unknown.

Produced via immunoSEQ multiplex PCR; TCRdb's table is partial and in-frame only. Of roughly 56,000 clones in the sample, around 94% were seen once. V lost 5 bases to trimming and J lost 7 bases; unmatched junction nucleotides: 8. This CDR3 region has 15 residues. Per germline, CDR1 SNHLY and CDR2 FYNNEI. Sequenced: PBMCs. The genes are TRBV2 and TRBJ2-2; 9 bases line up with TRBD1. The TCR comes from a man aged 18 to 29 in good health and CMV-seronegative. CDR3 amino acids: CASSPGQGWGGELFF. As DNA, the CDR3 is TGTGCCAGCAGTCCGGGACAGGGTTGGGGCGGGGAGCTGTTTTTT.